The 30 T cell receptor beta chains presented below share a single source sample, sequenced in a study of CD8 T cells in Susac syndrome. Random-hexamer reverse transcription was applied to 0.5 to 1 ug RNA. Each CDR3 protein is one row after TCRdb ran MiXCR on the immunoSEQ multiplex PCR reads. The sample has 100,000 to 150,000 distinct CDR3 sequences, more than 90% seen once. Specimen: CD4+ T cells from PBMCs. These receptors were obtained from a human donor in good health.

The chain combines TRBV20-1 with TRBJ2-4, with 8 bases lining up with TRBD1. The germline V gene encodes CDR1 DFQATT and CDR2 SNEGSKA (reference sequence). Trimming took 1 base from V and 0 from J; bases not matched to a gene: 5. The CDR3 spans 16 residues. The CDR3 DNA reads TGCAGTGCTAGAGTCCCCAGGGGGCAAGCCAAAAACATTCAGTACTTC. This translates into CSARVPRGQAKNIQYF.

This chain links TRBV19 with TRBJ2-4; D remains ambiguous. In germline, CDR1 is LNHDA, CDR2 SQIVND (reference sequence). V was clipped by 3 bases and J by 0 bases, with 12 bases between them. This CDR3 has 16 amino acids. This CDR3 is CASSIQRPLAKNIQYF. The CDR3 DNA reads TGTGCCAGTAGTATCCAACGACCTTTAGCCAAAAACATTCAGTACTTC.

This chain joins TRBV3-1 and TRBJ2-1; a possible D gene is TRBD1 (6 bases). This CDR3 has 22 amino acids. The germline CDR1 and CDR2 sequences are LGHDT and YNNKEL (reference sequence). V was pared by 0 bases and J by 1 base, with 28 bases between. CDR3 loop: CASSQDYRTAKFSQKSYNEQFF. Here the CDR3 DNA reads TGTGCCAGCAGCCAAGATTATAGGACAGCTAAATTTAGTCAAAAATCCTACAATGAGCAGTTCTTC.

This CDR3 is CASFLGLAYEQYF. DNA for the CDR3: TGTGCCAGCTTTTTGGGACTAGCATACGAGCAGTACTTC. The V gene is TRBV2, the J gene TRBJ2-7; 9 nucleotides align to TRBD2. The CDR3 has 13 residues. Losses at the gene ends were 8 bases for V and 4 bases for J; bases not matched to a gene: 6. CDR1 is SNHLY and CDR2 is FYNNEI in the germline V gene.

V is TRBV2 and J is TRBJ1-2; 8 bases agree with TRBD1. CDR1 SNHLY and CDR2 FYNNEI come from the germline V gene. The CDR3 has 13 amino acids. With V trimmed by 6 bases and J by 7 bases, 7 bases remained unmatched. The CDR3 is CASSTTGVGGYTF. The CDR3 DNA follows: TGTGCCAGCAGCACGACAGGGGTTGGTGGCTACACCTTC. The full variable domain, its missing parts supplied by reference TRBV2 and TRBJ1-2, is EPEVTQTPSHQVTQMGQEVILRCVPISNHLYFYWYRQILGQKVEFLVSFYNNEISEKSEIFDDQFSVERPDGSNFTLKIRSTKLEDSAMYFCASSTTGVGGYTFGSGTRLTVV.

The rearrangement joins TRBV7-2 to TRBJ2-5; 8 bases align to TRBD2. CDR3 length: 15 residues. The germline V gene encodes CDR1 SGHTA and CDR2 FQGNSA. V shed 2 bases, J shed 3 bases, and the junction held 5 bases outside the gene matches. The CDR3 here is CASSLWGTREETQYF. The CDR3 region has the DNA TGTGCCAGCAGCTTATGGGGGACTAGAGAAGAGACCCAGTACTTC. Based on the CDR3 plus reference TRBV7-2 and TRBJ2-5, the full variable domain is GAGVSQSPSNKVTEKGKDVELRCDPISGHTALYWYRQSLGQGLEFLIYFQGNSAPDKSGLPSDRFSAERTGGSVSTLTIQRTQQEDSAVYLCASSLWGTREETQYFGPGTRLLVL.

V and J are TRBV15 and TRBJ2-5; D is unclear. From germline, CDR1 is LNHNV and CDR2 YYDKDF (reference sequence). This CDR3 spans 14 amino acids. Trimming pared 3 bases from V and 2 bases from J, leaving 10 bases between. CDR3 region: CATSSGPYQETQYF. As DNA, the CDR3 is TGTGCCACCAGCAGCGGACCGTATCAAGAGACCCAGTACTTC.

The gene calls are TRBV5-1 and TRBJ2-1; 8 nucleotides align to TRBD1. Germline assignment: CDR1 SGHRS and CDR2 YFSETQ. This CDR3 is built from 14 residues. Trimming at V came to 3 bases and at J to 9 bases, leaving 8 bases not matched to a gene. CDR3 sequence (DNA): TGCGCCAGCAGCTCCGACCTCGACAGGGGTGAGCAGTTCTTC. As protein: CASSSDLDRGEQFF.

The chain uses TRBV7-2 and TRBJ2-1; tentatively, D is TRBD1 or TRBD2 (5 bases each). This CDR3 region has 15 residues. Germline values: CDR1 SGHTA, CDR2 FQGNSA. Trimming stripped 5 bases from V and 7 bases from J, with 18 bases between. The CDR3 loop reads CASSPGPFGGNEQFF. CDR3 bases: TGTGCCAGCAGCCCGGGACCCTTCGGAGGTAATGAGCAGTTCTTC. The full variable domain, with the rest looked up from reference TRBV7-2 and TRBJ2-1, is GAGVSQSPSNKVTEKGKDVELRCDPISGHTALYWYRQSLGQGLEFLIYFQGNSAPDKSGLPSDRFSAERTGGSVSTLTIQRTQQEDSAVYLCASSPGPFGGNEQFFGPGTRLTVL.

The rearrangement joins TRBV29-1 to TRBJ2-3; 12 nucleotides match TRBD2. The V gene end was trimmed by 3 bases and the J gene end by 4 bases; junction bases not matched to a gene: 5. This CDR3 is 15 amino acids long. Germline-derived CDR1 and CDR2 are SQVTM and ANQGSEA. The CDR3 spells CSVERLAGAADTQYF. CDR3 DNA: TGCAGCGTTGAGAGACTAGCGGGAGCGGCAGATACGCAGTATTTT.

Here the CDR3 DNA reads TGCGCCAGCAGCCTGGGTCGGGGCGGGAGAAGGGCAGATACGCAGTATTTT. Its protein product is CASSLGRGGRRADTQYF. The chain joins TRBV5-1 to TRBJ2-3; 7 nucleotides agree with TRBD2. CDR3 size: 17 residues. From germline, CDR1 is SGHRS and CDR2 YFSETQ. V trimming: 4 bases; J trimming: 4 bases; junction bases outside the gene matches: 15.

The rearrangement joins TRBV5-6 to TRBJ2-2; TRBD2 matches at 7 bases. J lost 3 bases, V lost 5 bases, and 10 bases had no gene match. This CDR3 has 16 residues. Germline assignment: CDR1 SGHDT and CDR2 YYEEEE. The DNA of the CDR3 is TGTGCCAGCAGTCCACTCGCGGGAGATTACACCGGGGAGCTGTTTTTT. Translation: CASSPLAGDYTGELFF.

The rearrangement joins TRBV7-2 to TRBJ2-5; possible D gene TRBD1, 6 bases. The DNA end favors TRBJ2-1, so the J call may be wrong. Germline CDR1 is SGHTA and CDR2 is FQGNSA. CDR3 length equals 14 residues. CDR3 sequence reads: CASSLGGLYLPQFF. CDR3 DNA sequence: TGTGCCAGCAGCTTAGGGGGGCTCTACCTTCCCCAGTTCTTC.

This chain links TRBV19 with TRBJ2-2; D gene ambiguous. The V and J ends lost 1 base and 2 bases respectively, with 8 bases between them. The CDR3 spans 15 residues. CDR1 and CDR2 from the germline V gene are LNHDA and SQIVND (reference sequence). The CDR3 sequence is CASSIAGHNTGELFF. DNA for the CDR3: TGTGCCAGTAGTATAGCGGGTCACAACACCGGGGAGCTGTTTTTT.

The chain joins TRBV3-1 to TRBJ2-1; D remains unclear. Looked up from germline, CDR1 is LGHDT and CDR2 is YNNKEL (reference sequence). The length of the CDR3 is 16 residues. V was cut by 4 bases and J by 13 bases, with 26 bases left in between. Here the CDR3 DNA reads TGTGCCAGCAGCCCGTCCCCTAGTTCCAGCGTTGGATTCCAGTTCTTC. Translating it yields CASSPSPSSSVGFQFF.

This chain joins TRBV18 and TRBJ1-2; D perhaps matches TRBD1 (6 bases). V shed 2 bases and J shed 2 bases, with 18 bases lying between them. CDR3 length: 17 amino acids. CDR1 and CDR2 from the germline V gene are KGHSH and LQKENI. CDR3: CASSPRAGAEANYGYTF. DNA of the CDR3: TGTGCCAGCTCACCAAGGGCAGGGGCGGAGGCAAACTATGGCTACACCTTC.

The V and J genes are TRBV5-1 and TRBJ2-5, with D possibly TRBD2 on 6 matching bases. The V and J ends lost 4 bases and 1 base respectively, with 14 bases between them. The length of the CDR3 is 15 residues. CDR1 is SGHRS, CDR2 YFSETQ, per germline. CDR3 sequence (DNA): TGCGCCAGCAGCCAAGGGACTGAAATCCAAGAGACCCAGTACTTC. It codes for CASSQGTEIQETQYF.

V is TRBV7-2 and J is TRBJ2-1; D gene unclear. CDR3 size: 12 residues. The germline gives CDR1 SGHTA, CDR2 FQGNSA. Between the trimmed V and J ends, which lost 2 bases and 5 bases, there was a span of 4 bases. The CDR3 protein is CASSLSHNEQFF. The CDR3 DNA reads as TGTGCCAGCAGCTTATCCCACAATGAGCAGTTCTTC.

The chain combines TRBV30 with TRBJ2-7; TRBD2 is a possible D gene (5 bases). The CDR3 runs to 13 residues. Trimming shortened V by 5 bases and J by 0 bases, and 11 bases separated the two germline ends. CDR1 is GTSNPN, CDR2 SVGIG, per germline (reference sequence). CDR3 protein: CAWGERSSYEQYF. Written as DNA, the CDR3 is TGTGCCTGGGGGGAGAGGAGCTCCTACGAGCAGTACTTC.

The chain has TRBV5-1 and TRBJ2-1; 9 nucleotides match TRBD1. Germline CDR1 and CDR2: SGHRS and YFSETQ. V lost 6 bases, J lost 6 bases, and 7 bases stayed unmatched. This CDR3 region has 14 residues. CDR3 amino acids: CASNAGQGGNEQFF. The CDR3 DNA reads as TGCGCCAGCAACGCGGGACAGGGAGGCAATGAGCAGTTCTTC.

The rearrangement joins TRBV11-2 to TRBJ1-4, with no clear D. Germline assignment: CDR1 SGHAT and CDR2 FQNNGV. The CDR3 is 15 amino acids. V was pared by 2 bases and J by 0 bases, with 7 bases between. The CDR3 loop reads CASSLLEATNEKLFF. CDR3 nucleotide sequence: TGTGCCAGCAGCTTACTCGAGGCAACTAATGAAAAACTGTTTTTT.

V is TRBV5-1 and J is TRBJ2-7, with D perhaps assigned TRBD1 or TRBD2 (5 bases each). CDR1 and CDR2 (germline): SGHRS, YFSETQ. The CDR3 spans 18 residues. The V and J ends lost 0 bases and 5 bases respectively, with 24 bases between them. In nucleotides, the CDR3 is TGCGCCAGCAGCTTGGCGATCCATTCCGGAGGACGGGGCAACGAGCAGTACTTC. It yields the protein CASSLAIHSGGRGNEQYF.

J is TRBJ1-1 and V is TRBV5-1, with D perhaps matching TRBD1 (5 bases). The CDR3 is 15 amino acids. Germline CDR1 and CDR2: SGHRS and YFSETQ. The V end lost 0 bases, the J end lost 5 bases, and 14 bases lay between the germline ends. CDR3 residues: CASSLGEGFPTEAFF. In DNA form, the CDR3 reads TGCGCCAGCAGCTTGGGGGAGGGGTTTCCGACTGAAGCTTTCTTT.

This clonotype has a single count. The chain combines TRBV3-1 with TRBJ2-2; D gene ambiguous. Looked up from germline, CDR1 is LGHDT and CDR2 is YNNKEL (reference sequence). The CDR3 consists of 11 residues. DNA of the CDR3: TGTGGCTTGATGTGGGGCGGGGAGCTGTTTTTT. Amino acid sequence: CGLMWGGELFF. The full variable domain, with the rest looked up from reference TRBV3-1 and TRBJ2-2, is DTAVSQTPKYLVTQMGNDKSIKCEQNLGHDTMYWYKQDSKKFLKIMFSYNNKELIINETVPNRFSPKSPDKAHLNLHINSLELGDSAVYFCGLMWGGELFFGEGSRLTVL.

The chain couples TRBV30 to TRBJ2-7, with TRBD2 matching over 7 bases. Per the germline V gene, CDR1 is GTSNPN and CDR2 is SVGIG (reference sequence). V lost 8 bases and J lost 5; bases outside the gene matches: 9. The CDR3 sequence is 12 residues long. This CDR3 is CAASFRGDEQYF. The CDR3 nucleotides read TGTGCCGCTTCCTTCCGGGGGGACGAGCAGTACTTC.

The rearrangement joins TRBV7-2 to TRBJ2-7; 12 bases agree with TRBD2. The CDR3 runs to 16 residues. Germline V gene lookup returns CDR1 SGHTA and CDR2 FQGNSA. V lost 2 bases and J lost 9; bases outside the gene matches: 11. CDR3: CASSLSVTSGSLWQYF. In DNA form, the CDR3 reads TGTGCCAGCAGCTTATCGGTGACTAGCGGGAGTCTTTGGCAGTACTTC.

The rearrangement joins TRBV3-1 to TRBJ2-7, with 8 positions matching TRBD1. CDR1 is LGHDT, CDR2 YNNKEL, per germline (reference sequence). Trimming took 3 bases from V and 0 from J; bases not matched to a gene: 4. The CDR3 spans 15 residues. This CDR3 is CASSHRDRSSYEQYF. The CDR3 coding sequence is TGTGCCAGCAGCCATAGGGACAGGAGCTCCTACGAGCAGTACTTC.

The V gene is TRBV2, the J gene TRBJ2-5; D call uncertain. V lost 7 bases and J lost 2, with 11 bases in between. Germline V CDR1 and CDR2: SNHLY, FYNNEI. This CDR3 spans 13 amino acids. The CDR3 sequence is CASNTEPQETQYF. DNA for the CDR3: TGTGCCAGCAATACAGAACCTCAAGAGACCCAGTACTTC.

The chain links TRBV2 to TRBJ2-1; 16 nucleotides agree with TRBD2. This CDR3 has 15 amino acids. Unmatched junction bases numbered 7, after V lost 7 bases and J lost 10 bases. In germline, CDR1 is SNHLY, CDR2 FYNNEI. The CDR3 here is CASKMGLAGGGEQFF. The DNA for the CDR3 is TGTGCCAGCAAGATGGGACTAGCGGGAGGGGGGGAGCAGTTCTTC. Full variable domain (rest looked up from reference TRBV2 and TRBJ2-1): EPEVTQTPSHQVTQMGQEVILRCVPISNHLYFYWYRQILGQKVEFLVSFYNNEISEKSEIFDDQFSVERPDGSNFTLKIRSTKLEDSAMYFCASKMGLAGGGEQFFGPGTRLTVL.

V gene TRBV30 combines with J gene TRBJ1-5, with 9 bases lining up with TRBD1. Germline loops: CDR1 GTSNPN, CDR2 SVGIG (reference sequence). Trimming cost V 3 bases and J 9 bases; bases outside gene matches: 6. The CDR3 totals 13 residues. CDR3: CAWSDRGLTPQHF. The CDR3 nucleotides read TGTGCCTGGAGCGACAGGGGGTTAACGCCCCAGCATTTT.